Listed below are T cell receptor beta chains from one sample, sequenced in a study of beta chain features in type 1 diabetes. Generated by immunoSEQ multiplex PCR, the TCRdb table keeps only in-frame clones and is missing some. The table lists 640,000 or so clones, 11% to 15% of them singletons. The sample comprised naive CD4+ T cells from blood. These receptors originate from a man younger than 30 with type 1 diabetes. Each CDR3 is given with its conserved first and last residue.

j_call: TRBJ2-4; v_call: TRBV29-1; cdr3_aa: CSVVLGGDNIQYF
j_call: TRBJ1-2; v_call: TRBV7-9; cdr3_aa: CASTKEASNYGYTF
j_call: TRBJ2-7; v_call: TRBV20-1; cdr3_aa: CSARDNEEQYF
j_call: TRBJ1-3; v_call: TRBV6-5; cdr3_aa: CASRGQEGSGNTIYF
j_call: TRBJ1-5; v_call: TRBV25-1; cdr3_aa: CASSAPGSQSNQPQHF
j_call: TRBJ2-7; v_call: TRBV29-1; cdr3_aa: CSVGDRAFSSSYEQYF
j_call: TRBJ1-2; v_call: TRBV5-4; cdr3_aa: CASTLAGTGFFGYTF
j_call: TRBJ2-3; v_call: TRBV30; cdr3_aa: CAWSVLTPGDTQYF
j_call: TRBJ1-1; v_call: TRBV6-5; cdr3_aa: CAREIGNTEAFF
j_call: TRBJ2-5; v_call: TRBV6-6; cdr3_aa: CASSPRDRGLLETQYF
j_call: TRBJ2-2; v_call: TRBV30; cdr3_aa: CAWGVVLGTGELFF
j_call: TRBJ1-1; v_call: TRBV30; cdr3_aa: CAWRPVLGSGFF
j_call: -; v_call: TRBV27; cdr3_aa: CASSHPTGVHEQYF
j_call: TRBJ2-3; v_call: TRBV7-2; cdr3_aa: CASSPRVTDTQYF
j_call: TRBJ1-1; v_call: TRBV30; cdr3_aa: CAWSVQVEAFF
j_call: TRBJ2-1; v_call: TRBV7-2; cdr3_aa: CASTLAGGRSEQFF